This T cell receptor beta chain was obtained from a study of blood T cell repertoires in COVID-19. Study-level background: Sample material is recorded as cDNA or gDNA derived from T cells, B-cell-depleted T cells, or PBMCs.

Sequencing used immunoSEQ multiplex PCR; TCRdb keeps in-frame clones, though not all of them. The table records approximately 130,000 clones, almost 85% of them present only once. Germline V gene lookup returns CDR1 LNHDA and CDR2 SQIVND (reference sequence). The CDR3 contains 16 residues. V was pared by 2 bases and J by 2 bases, with 16 bases between. Sequencing used peripheral blood. The TCR originated in a human donor in a cohort sampled during active COVID-19. V is TRBV19 and J is TRBJ2-7, with a weak D call TRBD2 (7 bases). The CDR3 nucleotides read TGTGCCAGTAGTATAAGTGGGGGGGCCGCAACCTACGAGCAGTACTTC. It encodes CASSISGGAATYEQYF.